The TCR beta chain described here comes from a study of regulatory T cells in long-lasting Graves disease. Study-wide results and limits: TRBV28, TRBJ1-2 and TRBJ2-5 emerged as the favored segments in persistent disease. Small numbers of samples may have cut accuracy.

Time point given: persistent/refractory GD, antithyroid drugs over 5 years with positive TRAb. The TCR library was prepared using RNA isolated from PBMCs. The V and J ends lost 4 bases and 4 bases respectively, with 11 bases between them. This CDR3 comprises 14 residues. CDR1 is MNHNS and CDR2 is SASEGT in the germline V gene. Arm-PCR of CDR3 regions and iRepertoire HTBI primers were the basis on which TCR beta libraries were built. TCRdb analysed the multiplex PCR reads with MiXCR anew, one entry per CDR3 protein. The sample holds 350,000 to 450,000 distinct CDR3 sequences, approximately 23% seen once. To note about this clonotype: The antigen is unknown. This sequence is one base from a far larger clone and is likely a read error.

This TCR came from a woman in her thirties or forties with Graves disease. Specimen: peripheral blood mononuclear cells (PBMCs), collected when the disease was refractory, from a patient treated with antithyroid drugs. The gene calls are TRBV6-1 and TRBJ2-4; maybe TRBD1 (6 bases). The CDR3, as DNA: TGTGCCAGCAGTGGAGGGGGTGGAAAAAACATTCAGTACTTC. Its translation: CASSGGGGKNIQYF.